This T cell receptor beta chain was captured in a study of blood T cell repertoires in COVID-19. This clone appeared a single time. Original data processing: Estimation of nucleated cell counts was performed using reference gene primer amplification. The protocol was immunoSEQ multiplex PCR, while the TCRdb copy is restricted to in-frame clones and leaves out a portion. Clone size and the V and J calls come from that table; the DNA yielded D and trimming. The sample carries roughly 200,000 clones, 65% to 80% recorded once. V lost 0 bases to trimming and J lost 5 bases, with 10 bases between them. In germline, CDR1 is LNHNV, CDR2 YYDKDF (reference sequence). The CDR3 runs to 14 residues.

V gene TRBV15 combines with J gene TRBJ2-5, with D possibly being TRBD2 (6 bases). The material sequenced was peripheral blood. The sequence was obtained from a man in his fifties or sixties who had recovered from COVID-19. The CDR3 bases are TGTGCCACCAGCAGAGACGGAGGGCGCGAGACCCAGTACTTC. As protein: CATSRDGGRETQYF.